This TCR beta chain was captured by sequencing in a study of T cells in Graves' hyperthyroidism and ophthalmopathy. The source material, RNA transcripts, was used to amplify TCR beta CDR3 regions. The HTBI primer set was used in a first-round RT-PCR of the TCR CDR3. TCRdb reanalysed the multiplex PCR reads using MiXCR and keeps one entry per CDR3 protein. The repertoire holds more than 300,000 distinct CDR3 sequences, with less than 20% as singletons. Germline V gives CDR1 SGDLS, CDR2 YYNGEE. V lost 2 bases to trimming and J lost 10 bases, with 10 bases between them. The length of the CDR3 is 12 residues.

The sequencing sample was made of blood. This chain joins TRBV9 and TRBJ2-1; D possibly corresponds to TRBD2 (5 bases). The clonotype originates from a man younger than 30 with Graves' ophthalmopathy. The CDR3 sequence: CASSVGSGEQFF. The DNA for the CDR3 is TGTGCCAGCAGCGTTGGGTCGGGAGAGCAGTTCTTC.